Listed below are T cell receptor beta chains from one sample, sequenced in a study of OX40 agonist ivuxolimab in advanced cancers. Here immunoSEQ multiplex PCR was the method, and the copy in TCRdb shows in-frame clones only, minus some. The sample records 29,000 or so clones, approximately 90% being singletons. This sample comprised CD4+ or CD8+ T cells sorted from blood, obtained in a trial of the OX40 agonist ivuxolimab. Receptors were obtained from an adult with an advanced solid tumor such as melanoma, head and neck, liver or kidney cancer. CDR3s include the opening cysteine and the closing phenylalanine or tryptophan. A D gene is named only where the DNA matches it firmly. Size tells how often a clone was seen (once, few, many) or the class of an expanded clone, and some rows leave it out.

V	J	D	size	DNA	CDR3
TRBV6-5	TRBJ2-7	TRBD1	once	TGTGCCACCTCCCTGGACAGGGGGCTGTACGAGCAGTACTTC	CATSLDRGLYEQYF
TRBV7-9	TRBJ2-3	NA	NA	TGTGCCAGCACCAAAACAGGGACGACCCCTAGCACAGATACGCAGTATTTT	CASTKTGTTPSTDTQYF
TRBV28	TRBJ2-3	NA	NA	TGTGCCAGCAGTCTTTCGACTAGCACAGATACGCAGTATTTT	CASSLSTSTDTQYF
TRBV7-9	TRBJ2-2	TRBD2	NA	TGTGCCAGCGACCCTCTAACTTTAGCGGGGGGCCACACCGGGGAGCTGTTTTTT	CASDPLTLAGGHTGELFF
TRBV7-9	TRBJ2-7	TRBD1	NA	TGTGCCAGCAGCTCTGCCGGGACAGGGGACGAGCAGTACTTC	CASSSAGTGDEQYF
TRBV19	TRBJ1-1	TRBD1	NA	TGTGCCAGTAGTAATTTGGACAGGGGACCCCCTGAAGCTTTCTTT	CASSNLDRGPPEAFF
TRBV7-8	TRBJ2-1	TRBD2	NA	TGTGCCAGCAGCTCGGACTCAGCGGGATGGGGCTACAATGAGCAGTTCTTC	CASSSDSAGWGYNEQFF
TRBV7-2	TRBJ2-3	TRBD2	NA	TGTGCCAGCAGCTCCCGCGGAGCGGGAGTGGAAGATACGCAGTATTTT	CASSSRGAGVEDTQYF
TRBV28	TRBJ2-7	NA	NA	TGTGCCAGCAGTTTCGGACAGTACTACGAGCAGTACTTC	CASSFGQYYEQYF
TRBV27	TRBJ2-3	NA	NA	TGTGCCAGCACCTTCATTGGAATAGATACGCAGTATTTT	CASTFIGIDTQYF
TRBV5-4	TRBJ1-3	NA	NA	TGTGCCAGCAGCCCGATGTCGGGGCTCTCTGGAAACACCATATATTTT	CASSPMSGLSGNTIYF
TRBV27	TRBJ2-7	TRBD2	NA	TGTGCCAGCAGTACGCTAGCGGGAGGGCCTCAATACGAGCAGTACTTC	CASSTLAGGPQYEQYF
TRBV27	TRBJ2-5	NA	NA	TGTGCCAGCAGTTTAGGGATGGTTGCCCAAGAGACCCAGTACTTC	CASSLGMVAQETQYF
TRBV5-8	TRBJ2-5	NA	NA	TGTGCCAGCAGCTTGGCAATGGGCATGACAGAGACCCAGTACTTC	CASSLAMGMTETQYF
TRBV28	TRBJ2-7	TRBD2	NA	TGTGCCAGCAGTACTAGCGGGAGACAAACCTACGAGCAGTACTTC	CASSTSGRQTYEQYF
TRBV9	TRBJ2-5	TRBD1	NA	TGTGCCAGCAGCCCCGGGGACAGGTACCACCAAGAGACCCAGTACTTC	CASSPGDRYHQETQYF
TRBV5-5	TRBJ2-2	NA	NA	TGTGCCAGCAGCTTAGACTGGTCGTGGACCGGGGAGCTGTTTTTT	CASSLDWSWTGELFF
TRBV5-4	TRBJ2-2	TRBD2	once	TGTGCCAGCAGCTCCGGGACTAGCGCGGCCGGGGAGCTGTTTTTT	CASSSGTSAAGELFF
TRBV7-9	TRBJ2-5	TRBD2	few	TGTGCCAGCAGCCCCTTGGGGGAGGGGGAGACCCAGTACTTC	CASSPLGEGETQYF
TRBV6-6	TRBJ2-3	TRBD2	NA	TGTGCCAGCAGTCGGGGGGGAGATACGCAGTATTTT	CASSRGGDTQYF
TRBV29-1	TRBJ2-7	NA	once	TGCAGCGTTCAAGCGGAGGGTTACGAGCAGTACTTC	CSVQAEGYEQYF
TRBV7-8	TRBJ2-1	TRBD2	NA	TGTGCCAGCAGCTTAGGGACTAGCGGGAGTTGGGACAATGAGCAGTTCTTC	CASSLGTSGSWDNEQFF
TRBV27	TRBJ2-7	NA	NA	TGTGCCAGCAGCCTGACAGGCTACGAGCAGTACTTC	CASSLTGYEQYF
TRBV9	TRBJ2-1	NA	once	TGTGCCAGCAGCCTGGGCCTAAACAATGAGCAGTTCTTC	CASSLGLNNEQFF
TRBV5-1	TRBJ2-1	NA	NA	TGCGCCAGCAGCTTGGCCGTTTTTGGGACACAAGATATCCATGAGCAGTTCTTC	CASSLAVFGTQDIHEQFF
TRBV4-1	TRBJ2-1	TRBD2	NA	TGCGCCAGCAGCCAAGCAAATAGCGGGGGGCCGTGGAATGAGCAGTTCTTC	CASSQANSGGPWNEQFF
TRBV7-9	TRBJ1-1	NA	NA	TGTGCCAGCGCAAGGGGGGAGTCTTTTTCTACTGAAGCTTTCTTT	CASARGESFSTEAFF
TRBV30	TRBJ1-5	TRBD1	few	TGTGCCTGGGGGACAGGGGATAATCAGCCCCAGCATTTT	CAWGTGDNQPQHF
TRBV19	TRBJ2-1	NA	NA	TGTGCCAGTAGTATTGGGGGGAACTACAATGAGCAGTTCTTC	CASSIGGNYNEQFF
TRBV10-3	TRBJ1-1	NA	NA	TGTGCCATCAGTGACCGACAGGCCAAGGGGACTGAAGCTTTCTTT	CAISDRQAKGTEAFF
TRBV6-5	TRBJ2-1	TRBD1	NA	TGTGCCAGCAGGGAGACAGGGAATTGGGATGAGCAGTTCTTC	CASRETGNWDEQFF
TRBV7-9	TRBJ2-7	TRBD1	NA	TGTGCCAGCAGCCATAGAGACAGGGGCTACGAGCAGTACTTC	CASSHRDRGYEQYF
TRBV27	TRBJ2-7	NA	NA	TGTGCCAGCAGTTTATTAGAATCCACGGGATCTTTCGGTCAGTACTTC	CASSLLESTGSFGQYF
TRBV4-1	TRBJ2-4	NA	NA	TGCGCCAGCAGCCTCAAGTGGGGGGCGGGATCCAAAAACATTCAGTACTTC	CASSLKWGAGSKNIQYF
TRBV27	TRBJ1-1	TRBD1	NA	TGTGCCAGCAGTCCTCGGACAGGGATGAACACTGAAGCTTTCTTT	CASSPRTGMNTEAFF
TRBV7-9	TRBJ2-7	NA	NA	TGTGCCAGCAGCAGACCCGGGACGCCCTACGAGCAGTACTTC	CASSRPGTPYEQYF
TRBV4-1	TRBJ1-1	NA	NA	TGCGCCAGCAGCCCCCACGGGGGGGCGACGAGTACTGAAGCTTTCTTT	CASSPHGGATSTEAFF
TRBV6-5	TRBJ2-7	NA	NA	TGTGCCAGCAGTTCAGCCTACGAGCAGTACTTC	CASSSAYEQYF
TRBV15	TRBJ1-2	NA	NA	TGTGCCACCAGCCCCCAGGTGGGCCTTTTGGAGCGGGAGGATGGCTACACCTTC	CATSPQVGLLEREDGYTF
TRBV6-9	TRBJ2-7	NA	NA	TGTGCCAGCAGTTTCCGGGACTTAGCCTACGAGCAGTACTTC	CASSFRDLAYEQYF
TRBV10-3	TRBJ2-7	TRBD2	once	TGTGCCATCAGTGATGGTCTAGCGGGAGCCGAGGAGCAGTACTTC	CAISDGLAGAEEQYF
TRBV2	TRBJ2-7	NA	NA	TGTGCCAGCAGGGGGGGACTCTACTACGAGCAGTACTTC	CASRGGLYYEQYF
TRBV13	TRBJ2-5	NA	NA	TGTGCCAGCAGCTTAGAGAGGGGTTGGGAGACCCAGTACTTC	CASSLERGWETQYF
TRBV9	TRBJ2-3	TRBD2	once	TGTGCCAGCAGCGTAGAGGGACTAGCAGATACGCAGTATTTT	CASSVEGLADTQYF
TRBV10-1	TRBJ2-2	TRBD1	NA	TGCGCCGGACGACAGGGAAAGGGGCCCGACACCGGGGAGCTGTTTTTT	CAGRQGKGPDTGELFF
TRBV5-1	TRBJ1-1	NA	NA	TGCGCCAGCAGCTTTACGGGGTTGGGCACTGAAGCTTTCTTT	CASSFTGLGTEAFF
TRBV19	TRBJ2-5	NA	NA	TGTGCCAGTAGTATAGACTCGGAAGAGACCCAGTACTTC	CASSIDSEETQYF
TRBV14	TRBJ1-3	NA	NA	TGTGCCAGCAGCCAAGATTGGGTTATTGGAAACACCATATATTTT	CASSQDWVIGNTIYF
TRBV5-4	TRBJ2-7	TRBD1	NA	TGTGCCAGCAGGGGGTTGAGTAACAGGGGGCCTGGGGAGCAGTACTTC	CASRGLSNRGPGEQYF
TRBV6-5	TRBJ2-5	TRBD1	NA	TGTGCCAGCAGTTACTCGGGACAGGGGGCAGAGACCCAGTACTTC	CASSYSGQGAETQYF
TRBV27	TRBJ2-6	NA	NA	TGTGCCAGCAGTTCCGGGACCCTCCTCGGGGCCAACGTCCTGACTTTC	CASSSGTLLGANVLTF
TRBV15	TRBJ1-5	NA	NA	TGTGCCACCAGCAGTAGGGGGAATCAGCCCCAGCATTTT	CATSSRGNQPQHF
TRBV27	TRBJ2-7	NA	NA	TGTGCCAGCAGCCACGTGCCCCCAGGGAGAAACGAGCAGTACTTC	CASSHVPPGRNEQYF
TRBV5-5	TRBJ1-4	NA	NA	TGTGCCAGCAGCCAACCAGGGGACGGGGGGGCGCTTGAAAAACTGTTTTTT	CASSQPGDGGALEKLFF
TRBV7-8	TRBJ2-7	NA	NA	TGTGCCAGCAGCTCCTTAGTATACGAGCAGTACTTC	CASSSLVYEQYF
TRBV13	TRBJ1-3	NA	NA	TGTGCCAGCAGCTTAGGGGGAGGAAACACCATATATTTT	CASSLGGGNTIYF
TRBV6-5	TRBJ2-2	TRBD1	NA	TGTGCCAGCAGTTTCTCAGGGGGAACCGGGGAGCTGTTTTTT	CASSFSGGTGELFF
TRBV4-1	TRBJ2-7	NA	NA	TGCGCCAGCAACCAAGAGGGACGTTGGACTCCCGACGAGCAGTACTTC	CASNQEGRWTPDEQYF